These 24 T cell receptor beta chains share one sample of origin, sequenced in a study of shared clonotypes between healthy human individuals. The assay was immunoSEQ multiplex PCR, and TCRdb's table has in-frame clones only and misses some. The table records roughly 320,000 clones, around 87% of them present only once. Sample: memory CD8+ T cells sorted from blood. Subset: CD45RO+ cells pooled with CCR7-negative TemRA cells. The receptor source for this set is a man younger than 35 in good health.

The gene calls are TRBV9 and TRBJ2-1, with TRBD1 identical over 7 bases. Germline V gives CDR1 SGDLS, CDR2 YYNGEE. Trimming cost V 4 bases and J 2 bases; bases outside gene matches: 6. This CDR3 contains 15 residues. DNA of the CDR3: TGTGCCAGCAGCCCGACCGGGACAGCCTACAATGAGCAGTTCTTC. It is translated as CASSPTGTAYNEQFF.

The chain combines TRBV2 with TRBJ2-3; 7 bases fit TRBD2. This CDR3 comprises 13 residues. CDR1 and CDR2 (germline): SNHLY, FYNNEI. V shed 7 bases and J 11 bases; nucleotides not matched to a gene: 12. The CDR3 loop reads CASIGASGGGQYF. DNA of the CDR3: TGTGCCAGCATTGGGGCTAGCGGTGGAGGGCAGTATTTT.

The V call is TRBV6-5, the J call TRBJ2-1; 8 bases line up with TRBD2. Looked up from germline, CDR1 is MNHEY and CDR2 is SVGAGI. J gave up 6 bases and V 0 bases, and 4 bases lay outside the gene matches. This CDR3 region has 15 residues. The CDR3 is CASSYSVGGGNEQFF. DNA of the CDR3: TGTGCCAGCAGTTACTCAGTCGGGGGGGGCAATGAGCAGTTCTTC.

The chain employs TRBV15 and TRBJ2-2; 10 nucleotides match TRBD2. V was clipped by 2 bases and J by 0 bases; unmatched bases: 3. The CDR3 runs to 17 residues. CDR1 and CDR2 (germline): LNHNV, YYDKDF (reference sequence). The CDR3, as DNA: TGTGCCACCAGCAGAAAGCGGGAGGGAGCGAACACCGGGGAGCTGTTTTTT. Its translation is CATSRKREGANTGELFF.

This clone was seen more than once but under ten times. V is TRBV10-3 and J is TRBJ1-5, with a weak D call TRBD1 (5 bases). V was shortened by 0 bases and J by 9 bases, with 9 bases between the two germline ends. The germline V gene encodes CDR1 ENHRY and CDR2 SYGVKD. The CDR3 is 13 amino acids. The CDR3 sequence is CAISESMQGPQHF. As DNA, the CDR3 is TGTGCCATCAGTGAGTCTATGCAGGGGCCCCAGCATTTT.

The rearrangement links TRBV5-1 to TRBJ1-1; D unclear. V dropped 0 bases and J dropped 1 base, with 10 bases sitting between them. The CDR3 runs 15 residues. The germline gives CDR1 SGHRS, CDR2 YFSETQ. DNA of the CDR3: TGCGCCAGCAGCTTGGGGCCCGGGGAGAACACTGAAGCTTTCTTT. Its protein is CASSLGPGENTEAFF.

The genes are TRBV5-4 and TRBJ2-7; TRBD2 agrees at 16 bases. In germline, CDR1 is SGHNT, CDR2 YYREEE (reference sequence). Losses at the gene ends were 4 bases for V and 5 bases for J; bases not matched to a gene: 3. The length of the CDR3 is 15 residues. The CDR3 region is CASSQGLAGGDEQYF. The CDR3 coding sequence is TGTGCCAGCAGCCAGGGACTAGCGGGAGGGGACGAGCAGTACTTC.

The chain has TRBV6-5 and TRBJ1-1; maybe TRBD1 (5 bases). V was trimmed by 0 bases and J by 3 bases, leaving 11 bases between them. The CDR3 contains 15 residues. Looked up from germline, CDR1 is MNHEY and CDR2 is SVGAGI. As DNA, the CDR3 is TGTGCCAGCAGTTACTCGGCCGGGACGTACACTGAAGCTTTCTTT. Its protein is CASSYSAGTYTEAFF.

V gene TRBV13 combines with J gene TRBJ2-5, with TRBD2 as a possible D gene (6 bases). V was cut by 0 bases and J by 5 bases, with 7 bases left in between. The CDR3 sequence is 13 residues long. In germline, CDR1 is PRHDT, CDR2 FYEKMQ (reference sequence). This CDR3 is CASSLGLAETQYF. The CDR3 bases are TGTGCCAGCAGCTTAGGTCTAGCGGAGACCCAGTACTTC.

This chain connects TRBV27 to TRBJ2-7, with TRBD1 identical over 7 bases. The CDR3 runs 15 residues. The germline gives CDR1 MNHEY, CDR2 SMNVEV (reference sequence). Trimming took 5 bases from V and 4 from J; bases not matched to a gene: 11. Written as DNA, the CDR3 is TGTGCCAGCAGTGAGACAGGGCCCATGGCATACGAGCAGTACTTC. This encodes CASSETGPMAYEQYF.

V usage is TRBV5-1 and J usage is TRBJ2-5, with 10 bases fitting TRBD2. V lost 2 bases to trimming and J lost 1 base; unmatched junction nucleotides: 11. Germline V gene sequence: CDR1 SGHRS, CDR2 YFSETQ. This CDR3 contains 18 residues. CDR3 in DNA: TGCGCCAGCAGCTTCCCTAGCGGGGGCTCAATACCCCAAGAGACCCAGTACTTC. It translates to CASSFPSGGSIPQETQYF.

The chain links TRBV18 to TRBJ1-2, with unresolved D. V lost 5 bases to trimming and J lost 4 bases, with 11 bases between them. Looked up from germline, CDR1 is KGHSH and CDR2 is LQKENI. The CDR3 covers 13 residues. The CDR3 is CASSMNPGYGYTF. CDR3 DNA sequence: TGTGCCAGCTCAATGAATCCGGGCTATGGCTACACCTTC.

This clone showed up just once. The rearrangement links TRBV7-6 to TRBJ1-2; a weak D match, TRBD1 (6 bases). Between the trimmed V and J ends, which lost 0 bases and 1 base, there was a span of 18 bases. CDR3 size: 18 residues. CDR1 is SGHVS and CDR2 is FNYEAQ in the germline V gene. This chain's CDR3 is CASSLASQGHTFNYGYTF. In DNA form, the CDR3 reads TGTGCCAGCAGCTTAGCGTCGCAGGGACACACCTTTAACTATGGCTACACCTTC.

This chain joins TRBV6-6 and TRBJ2-1; 7 bases line up with TRBD2. J lost 0 bases, V lost 5 bases, and 4 bases had no gene match. Per germline, CDR1 MNHNY and CDR2 SVGAGI (reference sequence). The length of the CDR3 is 15 residues. The CDR3 is CASSEGLNSYNEQFF. The CDR3 nucleotides read TGTGCCAGCAGTGAGGGACTAAACTCCTACAATGAGCAGTTCTTC.

The rearrangement links TRBV2 to TRBJ2-3; the D gene could be TRBD1 or TRBD2 (5 bases each). This CDR3 has 13 amino acids. Germline CDR1 and CDR2: SNHLY and FYNNEI. Between the trimmed V and J ends, which lost 8 bases and 2 bases, there was a span of 11 bases. DNA of the CDR3: TGTGCCAGCGAGGGGATCGCCACAGATACGCAGTATTTT. Translated: CASEGIATDTQYF.

The chain recombines TRBV2 with TRBJ2-7, with D maybe TRBD1 (6 bases). The V end lost 0 bases, the J end lost 1 base, and 13 bases lay between the germline ends. The CDR3 consists of 16 residues. The germline CDR1 and CDR2 sequences are SNHLY and FYNNEI. The chain's CDR3 is CASSEAALGQSYEQYF. In DNA, the CDR3 is TGTGCCAGCAGTGAAGCTGCACTCGGACAGTCCTACGAGCAGTACTTC.

This chain joins TRBV25-1 and TRBJ2-1; 11 nucleotides match TRBD2. Per germline, CDR1 MGHDK and CDR2 SYGVNS. J was trimmed by 10 bases and V by 1 base; bases with no gene match: 6. The CDR3 is made up of 15 amino acids. The CDR3 nucleotides are TGTGCCAGCAGTGAATCGCGGCTAGCGGGAGGAGAGCAGTTCTTC. The encoded protein is CASSESRLAGGEQFF.

The chain uses TRBV30 and TRBJ2-3; D remains ambiguous. There are 13 residues in the CDR3. V was trimmed by 1 base and J by 1 base, leaving 6 bases between them. Germline V CDR1 and CDR2: GTSNPN, SVGIG (reference sequence). The CDR3 DNA reads TGTGCCTGGAGTGGTGTGGGCACAGATACGCAGTATTTT. Protein: CAWSGVGTDTQYF.

This chain connects TRBV5-6 to TRBJ2-7; D gene ambiguous. This CDR3 region has 13 residues. Trimming stripped 4 bases from V and 3 bases from J, with 11 bases between. The germline gives CDR1 SGHDT, CDR2 YYEEEE. CDR3 nucleotides: TGTGCCAGCAGCGCCCCTATAAACTACGAGCAGTACTTC. Translated: CASSAPINYEQYF.

This clone was recorded many times. Additional DNA sequences in this sample encode the identical CDR3. This chain uses TRBV5-4 with TRBJ2-7; 7 bases fit TRBD1. V was pared by 4 bases and J by 3 bases, with 1 base of the junction left unmatched. The V gene's germline CDR1 is SGHNT and CDR2 YYREEE (reference sequence). CDR3 length equals 12 residues. The CDR3 DNA follows: TGTGCCAGCAGCGGGGACAGCTACGAGCAGTACTTC. This sequence encodes CASSGDSYEQYF.

The J gene is TRBJ2-3, the V gene TRBV14, with 11 positions matching TRBD2. Germline CDR1 reads SGHDN; CDR2 reads FVKESK. Trimming cost V 2 bases and J 7 bases; bases outside gene matches: 8. The length of the CDR3 is 16 residues. DNA for the CDR3: TGTGCCAGCAGCCAATGGTCACTAGCGGGGGACTATACGCAGTATTTT. Protein sequence: CASSQWSLAGDYTQYF.

The chain links TRBV4-3 to TRBJ2-1; 9 bases align to TRBD2. The ends lost 4 bases at V and 1 base at J; junction bases unmatched: 8. CDR3 size: 17 residues. Germline-derived CDR1 and CDR2 are LGHNA and YSLEER. DNA of the CDR3: TGCGCCAGCAGCCCGGGGGCTAGCGGGATGTCCTACAATGAGCAGTTCTTC. It yields the protein CASSPGASGMSYNEQFF.

This clone occurred a few times. This sequence joins TRBV19 and TRBJ2-7; 10 bases align to TRBD2. In germline, CDR1 is LNHDA, CDR2 SQIVND (reference sequence). The CDR3 runs 15 residues. V was clipped by 4 bases and J by 4 bases; unmatched bases: 7. CDR3 region: CASSTGLAASYEQYF. The CDR3 DNA is TGTGCCAGTAGTACAGGACTAGCGGCATCTTACGAGCAGTACTTC.

V and J are TRBV29-1 and TRBJ2-7, with TRBD2 matching 13 bases. J lost 5 bases, V lost 6 bases, and 4 bases had no gene match. There are 13 residues in the CDR3. The germline gives CDR1 SQVTM, CDR2 ANQGSEA. CDR3 sequence (DNA): TGCAGCGTACGGACTAGCGGGAGCCACGAGCAGTACTTC. Translation: CSVRTSGSHEQYF.